The entry that follows covers one TCR beta chain sequence. These data belong to a study of monozygotic twins with inflammatory bowel disease. Reanalyzing the 5' RACE reads, TCRdb keeps one entry per CDR3 protein, without DNA. The sample data list about 160,000 distinct CDR3 sequences. This CDR3 has 13 residues. Germline CDR1 reads SGHRS; CDR2 reads YFSETQ. J is TRBJ1-1 and V is TRBV5-1; checking the TCRdb D call of TRBD1 is not possible without DNA. Source material: blood. The sequence was obtained from a human donor with ulcerative colitis or Crohn's disease, or a healthy co-twin of an affected twin (not recorded which). CDR3 loop: CASGSRLNTEAFF. The full variable domain, its missing parts supplied by reference TRBV5-1 and TRBJ1-1, is KAGVTQTPRYLIKTRGQQVTLSCSPISGHRSVSWYQQTPGQGLQFLFEYFSETQRNKGNFPGRFSGRQFSNSRSEMNVSTLELGDSALYLCASGSRLNTEAFFGQGTRLTVV.